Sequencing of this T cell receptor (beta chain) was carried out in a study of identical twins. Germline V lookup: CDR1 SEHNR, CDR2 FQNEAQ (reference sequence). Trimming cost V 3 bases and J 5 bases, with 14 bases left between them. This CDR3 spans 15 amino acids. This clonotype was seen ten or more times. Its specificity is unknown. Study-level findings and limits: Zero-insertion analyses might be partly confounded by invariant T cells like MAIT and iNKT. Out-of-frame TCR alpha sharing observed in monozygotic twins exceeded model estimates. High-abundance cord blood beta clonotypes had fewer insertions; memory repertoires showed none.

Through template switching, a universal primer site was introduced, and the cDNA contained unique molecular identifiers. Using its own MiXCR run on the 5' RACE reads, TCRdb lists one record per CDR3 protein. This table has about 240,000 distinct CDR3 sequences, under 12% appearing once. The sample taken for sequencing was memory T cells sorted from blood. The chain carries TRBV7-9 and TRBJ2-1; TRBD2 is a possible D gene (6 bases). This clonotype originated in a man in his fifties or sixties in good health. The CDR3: CASSFQGGLNNEQFF. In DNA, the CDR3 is TGTGCCAGCAGCTTTCAGGGAGGTCTGAACAATGAGCAGTTCTTC.